What follows describes a single TCR beta chain. TCR sequencing used cDNA made by reverse transcription of extracted RNA. The repertoire was sequenced with immunoSEQ multiplex PCR; TCRdb's copy has only in-frame clones and lacks some. The sample lists around 190,000 clones; 55% to 70% were seen once. This CDR3 comprises 14 residues. Per the germline V gene, CDR1 is SEHNR and CDR2 is FQNEAQ (reference sequence). V lost 5 bases and J lost 5, with 15 bases in between. The data were obtained in a study of CD8+ T cells in alopecia areata. Indicated treatment: oral pan-JAK inhibitor, 5-10 mg twice daily. Collection of lesional scalp punch biopsies and peripheral blood was performed in alopecia areata patients.

This receptor was identified in a human donor with alopecia areata. Source: CD4+ T cells sorted from blood, taken at week 4, from a patient treated with tofacitinib. This sequence joins TRBV7-9 and TRBJ2-5, with D tentatively TRBD1 or TRBD2 (6 bases each). CDR3 in amino acids: CASSPLGGLETQYF. The CDR3 nucleotides read TGTGCCAGCAGCCCCTTGGGGGGCTTGGAGACCCAGTACTTC.